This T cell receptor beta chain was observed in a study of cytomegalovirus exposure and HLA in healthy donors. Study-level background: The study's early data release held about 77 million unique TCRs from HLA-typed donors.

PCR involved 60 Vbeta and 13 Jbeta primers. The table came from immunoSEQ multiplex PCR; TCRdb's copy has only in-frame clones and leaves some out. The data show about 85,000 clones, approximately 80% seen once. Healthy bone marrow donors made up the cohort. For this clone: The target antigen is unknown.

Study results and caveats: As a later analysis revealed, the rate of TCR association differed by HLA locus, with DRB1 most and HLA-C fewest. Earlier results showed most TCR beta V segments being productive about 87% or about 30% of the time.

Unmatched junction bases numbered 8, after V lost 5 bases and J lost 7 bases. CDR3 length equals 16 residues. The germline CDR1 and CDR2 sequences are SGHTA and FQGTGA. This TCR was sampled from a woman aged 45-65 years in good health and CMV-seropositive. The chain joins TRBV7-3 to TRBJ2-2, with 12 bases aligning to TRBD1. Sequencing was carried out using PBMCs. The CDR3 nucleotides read TGTGCCAGCAGCCCGGGACAGGGGGCCCCCCGCGGGGAGCTGTTTTTT. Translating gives CASSPGQGAPRGELFF.